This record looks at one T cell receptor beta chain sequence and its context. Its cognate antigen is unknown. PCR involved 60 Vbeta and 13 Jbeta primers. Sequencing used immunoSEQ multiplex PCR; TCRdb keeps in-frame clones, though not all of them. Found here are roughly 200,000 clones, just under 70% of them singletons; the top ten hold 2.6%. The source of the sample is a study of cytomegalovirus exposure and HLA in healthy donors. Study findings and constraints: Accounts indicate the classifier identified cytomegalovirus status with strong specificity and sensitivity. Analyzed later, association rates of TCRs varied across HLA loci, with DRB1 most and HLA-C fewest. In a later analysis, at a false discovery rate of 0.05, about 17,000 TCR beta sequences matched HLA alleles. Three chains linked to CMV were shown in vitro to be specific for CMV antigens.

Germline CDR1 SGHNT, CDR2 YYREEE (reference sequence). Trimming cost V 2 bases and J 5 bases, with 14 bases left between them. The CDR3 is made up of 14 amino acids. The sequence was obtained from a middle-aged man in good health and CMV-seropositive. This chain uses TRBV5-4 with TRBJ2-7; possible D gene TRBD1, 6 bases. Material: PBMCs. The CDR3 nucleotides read TGTGCCAGCAGCTTACGGACAGCCCTGGACGAGCAGTACTTC. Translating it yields CASSLRTALDEQYF.